The next 24 T cell receptor beta chains were all read from a single sample in a study of control samples from healthy donors and cancer patients. Using immunoSEQ multiplex PCR, the repertoire was profiled, and TCRdb retains in-frame clones only, with some absent. The table includes 100,000 to 150,000 clones, 80% to 90% detected once. Input material: blood. Receptors were obtained from a man aged 40-49 years in good health.

This chain connects TRBV7-2 to TRBJ2-5; D is unclear. V was pared by 5 bases and J by 5 bases, with 9 bases between. Germline CDR1 reads SGHTA; CDR2 reads FQGNSA. There are 12 residues in the CDR3. CDR3 sequence: CASSLPRETQYF. CDR3 nucleotide sequence: TGTGCCAGCAGCCTCCCGAGGGAGACCCAGTACTTC.

V is TRBV6-6 and J is TRBJ1-5; D is perhaps TRBD1 (5 bases). Trimming stripped 6 bases from V and 0 bases from J, with 12 bases between. The CDR3 covers 15 residues. In germline, CDR1 is MNHNY, CDR2 SVGAGI (reference sequence). The CDR3 DNA is TGTGCCAGCAGCTCGAAAGGGGATAGCAATCAGCCCCAGCATTTT. The encoded protein is CASSSKGDSNQPQHF.

The J gene is TRBJ2-1, the V gene TRBV27; no firm D call. The CDR3 is 14 residues long. V shed 5 bases and J shed 2 bases, with 10 bases lying between them. Germline assignment: CDR1 MNHEY and CDR2 SMNVEV (reference sequence). CDR3 in DNA: TGTGCCAGCAGTAATTCCCGGACCTACAATGAGCAGTTCTTC. Its protein product is CASSNSRTYNEQFF.

This chain connects TRBV23-1 to TRBJ1-4; 10 nucleotides align to TRBD1. TRBV23-1 is recorded as an ORF, its role being uncertain. The CDR3 loop spans 13 amino acids. Trimming took 11 bases from V and 8 from J; bases not matched to a gene: 8. The CDR3, as DNA: TGCGCCCGCGGGGACAGGGGAGGCGAAAAACTGTTTTTT. Translating gives CARGDRGGEKLFF.

This clone has a single count. The chain is built from TRBV7-2 and TRBJ1-2, with D perhaps matching TRBD1 (6 bases). The CDR3 consists of 13 residues. V was trimmed by 5 bases and J by 8 bases, leaving 15 bases between them. Germline CDR1 reads SGHTA; CDR2 reads FQGNSA. CDR3 loop: CASSPGDLYGYTF. The CDR3 DNA reads as TGTGCCAGCAGCCCAGGGGACTTGTACGGCTACACCTTC.

The J gene is TRBJ2-7, the V gene TRBV5-1, with 8 bases fitting TRBD1. Germline V lookup: CDR1 SGHRS, CDR2 YFSETQ. The CDR3 loop spans 15 amino acids. J lost 5 bases, V lost 4 bases, and 11 bases had no gene match. The CDR3 protein is CASSARDRSLNEQYF. CDR3 bases: TGCGCCAGCAGCGCCCGGGACAGGTCCCTTAACGAGCAGTACTTC.

The chain is built from TRBV21-1 and TRBJ1-6. TRBV21-1 is noted as a pseudogene. The CDR3 has 16 amino acids. The CDR3, as DNA: TGTGCCAGCAGCAAAGTATGCCGGGGGCATAATTCACCCCTCCACTTT. Residues: CASSKVCRGHNSPLHF.

The rearrangement uses TRBV6-2 or TRBV6-3 and TRBJ1-5, with 7 nucleotides matching TRBD1. Germline lookup yields CDR1 MNHEY and CDR2 SVGEGT. V gave up 6 bases and J gave up 5 bases; unmatched junction bases: 7. This CDR3 contains 14 residues. CDR3 DNA: TGTGCCAGCAGCCCCGGACAGGAGCATCAGCCCCAGCATTTT. Residues: CASSPGQEHQPQHF.

This sequence joins TRBV10-1 and TRBJ1-2; D is uncertain. V shed 3 bases and J shed 4 bases, with 12 bases lying between them. Germline values: CDR1 WNHNN, CDR2 SYGVQD (reference sequence). The CDR3 contains 14 residues. The CDR3 sequence: CASSDSGRTYGYTF. The CDR3 DNA follows: TGCGCCAGCAGTGACTCCGGACGGACCTATGGCTACACCTTC.

V and J are TRBV4-1 and TRBJ2-3; possibly TRBD1 for D (5 bases). Trimming stripped 0 bases from V and 2 bases from J, with 15 bases between. Germline V gene sequence: CDR1 MGHRA, CDR2 YSYEKL. CDR3 length: 17 residues. Written as DNA, the CDR3 is TGCGCCAGCAGCCAAGATAAATGGACAACCTTCACAGATACGCAGTATTTT. It is translated as CASSQDKWTTFTDTQYF.

This chain joins TRBV12-3 or TRBV12-4 and TRBJ1-3; D is ambiguous. Deletions cut 6 bases from V and 4 bases from J, with 7 bases between. The CDR3 totals 12 residues. DNA of the CDR3: TGTGCCAGCAGATCGACGGGAAACACCATATATTTT. Translated, it gives CASRSTGNTIYF.

The genes are TRBV6-2 or TRBV6-3 and TRBJ2-2, with no clear D. The CDR3 covers 15 residues. V was pared by 6 bases and J by 3 bases, with 14 bases between. Germline CDR1 is MNHEY and CDR2 is SVGEGT. CDR3 sequence (DNA): TGTGCCAGCAGCCCCCTTAGGGTCCACACCGGGGAGCTGTTTTTT. Its protein is CASSPLRVHTGELFF.

V gene TRBV2 combines with J gene TRBJ2-3; 11 bases align to TRBD1. With 6 bases clipped from V and 3 bases from J, the junction kept 2 bases outside the gene matches. Germline values: CDR1 SNHLY, CDR2 FYNNEI. The CDR3 is made up of 14 amino acids. The CDR3 loop is CASSRDRGTDTQYF. Written as DNA, the CDR3 is TGTGCCAGCAGCCGGGACAGGGGGACAGATACGCAGTATTTT.

The J gene is TRBJ2-3, the V gene TRBV10-1; D is uncertain. This CDR3 region has 13 residues. The germline CDR1 and CDR2 sequences are WNHNN and SYGVQD (reference sequence). The V gene lost 2 bases and the J gene lost 6 bases, with 9 bases spanning the gap. The CDR3 DNA follows: TGCGCCAGCAGTGAGCTTGGGCCCGATACGCAGTATTTT. Translated, it gives CASSELGPDTQYF.

The chain is built from TRBV12-5 and TRBJ2-5; D remains ambiguous. The CDR3 loop spans 14 amino acids. V was trimmed by 7 bases and J by 4 bases, leaving 16 bases between them. CDR1 is LGHNT, CDR2 FRNRAP, per germline. CDR3 DNA: TGTGCTAGTGCCAGAGACTCTTCACGAGAGACCCAGTACTTC. Translated, it gives CASARDSSRETQYF.

The chain couples TRBV4-3 to TRBJ1-4; maybe TRBD1 (5 bases). CDR1 is LGHNA and CDR2 is YSLEER in the germline V gene. The CDR3 extends over 16 amino acids. Trimming removed 0 bases from V and 1 base from J, with 9 bases in between. DNA of the CDR3: TGCGCCAGCAGCCAAGATCGGGGGAGAACTAATGAAAAACTGTTTTTT. Amino acids: CASSQDRGRTNEKLFF.

The sample holds a few counts of this clone. The chain couples TRBV30 to TRBJ1-2; 10 bases map to TRBD1. This CDR3 comprises 15 residues. The ends lost 0 bases at V and 10 bases at J; junction bases unmatched: 11. From germline, CDR1 is GTSNPN and CDR2 SVGIG (reference sequence). The CDR3: CAWSVRGRDRGHYTF. CDR3 bases: TGTGCCTGGAGTGTAAGAGGCCGGGACAGGGGACACTACACCTTC. Supplemented by reference TRBV30 and TRBJ1-2, the full variable domain reads SQTIHQWPATLVQPVGSPLSLECTVEGTSNPNLYWYRQAAGRGLQLLFYSVGIGQISSEVPQNLSASRPQDRQFILSSKKLLLSDSGFYLCAWSVRGRDRGHYTFGSGTRLTVV.

V gene TRBV11-2 combines with J gene TRBJ2-3; the D is unclear. In germline, CDR1 is SGHAT, CDR2 FQNNGV. CDR3 size: 15 residues. The V gene lost 4 bases and the J gene lost 2 bases, with 13 bases spanning the gap. The CDR3 coding sequence is TGTGCCAGCAGCTCCAACGGGCCTCACACAGATACGCAGTATTTT. Its translation: CASSSNGPHTDTQYF.

The chain carries TRBV5-8 and TRBJ2-7; tentatively, D is TRBD1 (6 bases). Per the germline V gene, CDR1 is SGHTS and CDR2 is YDEGEE. This CDR3 region has 15 residues. V gave up 0 bases and J gave up 3 bases, with 13 bases separating them. The CDR3, as DNA: TGTGCCAGCAGCTTGGAACCGGACAGTGGCTACGAGCAGTACTTC. Its translation is CASSLEPDSGYEQYF.

The chain carries TRBV11-3 and TRBJ1-2; tentative D call: TRBD1 (6 bases). The ends were cut back, 1 base at V and 0 bases at J, with 15 bases in the middle. CDR3 length equals 17 residues. Germline V lookup: CDR1 SGHNT, CDR2 YENEEA. DNA of the CDR3: TGTGCCAGCAGCTTAGTGAAGCAGGGGCATACTAACTATGGCTACACCTTC. It encodes CASSLVKQGHTNYGYTF.

This rearrangement joins TRBV10-2 to TRBJ2-3, with a possible D match to TRBD2 (7 bases). CDR3 length: 15 residues. The germline V gene encodes CDR1 WSHSY and CDR2 SAAADI. Deletions cut 6 bases from V and 2 bases from J, with 15 bases between. CDR3 coding DNA: TGCGCCAGCAGGGGGGGGCCTTGGAACACAGATACGCAGTATTTT. It is translated as CASRGGPWNTDTQYF.

This chain uses TRBV5-4 with TRBJ2-5, with a tentative D call TRBD2 (5 bases). Germline V CDR1 and CDR2: SGHNT, YYREEE (reference sequence). V lost 0 bases to trimming and J lost 3 bases, with 6 bases between them. The CDR3 runs 13 residues. DNA of the CDR3: TGTGCCAGCAGCTTGGGGACTGAAGAGACCCAGTACTTC. Translation: CASSLGTEETQYF.

CDR3 DNA: TGTGCCACCAGCAGAGAACTAGTCAATGAGCAGTTCTTC. This encodes CATSRELVNEQFF. The rearrangement uses TRBV15 and TRBJ2-1; TRBD2 might be the D (5 bases). Trimming removed 0 bases from V and 6 bases from J, with 6 bases in between. This CDR3 comprises 13 residues. Germline CDR1 is LNHNV and CDR2 is YYDKDF (reference sequence).

V usage is TRBV11-3 and J usage is TRBJ2-1, with 7 bases matching TRBD1. This CDR3 spans 14 amino acids. Losses at the gene ends were 4 bases for V and 7 bases for J; bases not matched to a gene: 7. Germline V gene data show CDR1 as SGHNT and CDR2 as YENEEA. The CDR3 sequence is CASSWRAQGNEQFF. The CDR3 DNA reads as TGTGCCAGCAGCTGGCGGGCACAGGGGAATGAGCAGTTCTTC.